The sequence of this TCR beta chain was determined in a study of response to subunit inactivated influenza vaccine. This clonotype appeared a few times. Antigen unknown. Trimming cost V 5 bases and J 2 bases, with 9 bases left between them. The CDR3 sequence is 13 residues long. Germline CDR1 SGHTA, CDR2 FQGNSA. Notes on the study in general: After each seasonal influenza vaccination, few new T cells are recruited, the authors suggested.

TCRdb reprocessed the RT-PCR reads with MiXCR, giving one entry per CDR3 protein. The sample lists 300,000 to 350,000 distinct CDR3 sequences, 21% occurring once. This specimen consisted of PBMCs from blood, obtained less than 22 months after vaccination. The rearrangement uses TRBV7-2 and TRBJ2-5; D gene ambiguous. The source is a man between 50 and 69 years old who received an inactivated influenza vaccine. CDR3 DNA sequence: TGTGCCAGCAGCCCCAGTTGGCAAGAGACCCAGTACTTC. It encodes CASSPSWQETQYF.